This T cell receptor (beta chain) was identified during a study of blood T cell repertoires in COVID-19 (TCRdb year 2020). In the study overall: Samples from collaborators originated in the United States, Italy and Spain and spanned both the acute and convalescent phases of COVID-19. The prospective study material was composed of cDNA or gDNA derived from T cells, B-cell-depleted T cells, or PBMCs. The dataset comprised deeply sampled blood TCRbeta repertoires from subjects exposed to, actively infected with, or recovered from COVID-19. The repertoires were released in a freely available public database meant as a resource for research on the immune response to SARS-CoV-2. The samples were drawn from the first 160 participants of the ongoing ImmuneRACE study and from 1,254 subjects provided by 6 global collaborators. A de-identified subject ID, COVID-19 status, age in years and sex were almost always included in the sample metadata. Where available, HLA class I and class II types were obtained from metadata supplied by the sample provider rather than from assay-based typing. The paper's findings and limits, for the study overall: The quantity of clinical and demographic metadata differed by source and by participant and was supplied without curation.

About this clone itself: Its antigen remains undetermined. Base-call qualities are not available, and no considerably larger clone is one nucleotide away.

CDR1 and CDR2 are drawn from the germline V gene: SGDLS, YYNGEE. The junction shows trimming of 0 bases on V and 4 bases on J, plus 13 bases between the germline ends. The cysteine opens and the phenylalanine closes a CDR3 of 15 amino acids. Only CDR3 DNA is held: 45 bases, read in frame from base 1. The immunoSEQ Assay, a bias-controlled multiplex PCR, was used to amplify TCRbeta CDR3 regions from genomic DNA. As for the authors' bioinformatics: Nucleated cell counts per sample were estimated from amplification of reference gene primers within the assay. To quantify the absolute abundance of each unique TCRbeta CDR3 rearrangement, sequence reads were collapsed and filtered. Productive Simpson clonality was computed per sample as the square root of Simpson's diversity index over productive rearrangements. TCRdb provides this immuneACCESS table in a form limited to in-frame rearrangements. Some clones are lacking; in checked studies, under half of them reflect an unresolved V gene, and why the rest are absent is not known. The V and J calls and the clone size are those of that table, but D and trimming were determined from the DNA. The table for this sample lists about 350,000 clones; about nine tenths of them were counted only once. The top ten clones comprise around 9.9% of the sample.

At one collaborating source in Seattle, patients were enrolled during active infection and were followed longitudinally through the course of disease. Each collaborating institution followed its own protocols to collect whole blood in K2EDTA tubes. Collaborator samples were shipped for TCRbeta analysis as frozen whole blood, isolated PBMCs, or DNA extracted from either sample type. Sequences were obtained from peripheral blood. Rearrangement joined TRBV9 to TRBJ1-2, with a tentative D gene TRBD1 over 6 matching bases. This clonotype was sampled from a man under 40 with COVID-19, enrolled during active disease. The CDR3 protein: CASSVAEGGGYGYTF. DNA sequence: TGTGCCAGCAGCGTAGCTGAGGGGGGGGGCTATGGCTACACCTTC.